Below, 21 T cell receptor beta chains from the same sample are listed, as sequenced in a study of OX40 agonist ivuxolimab in advanced cancers. The table came from immunoSEQ multiplex PCR; TCRdb's copy has only in-frame clones and leaves some out. This sample carries about 80,000 clones, around nine tenths of them seen once, and the ten largest clones take approximately 4.8%. Sequencing was performed on CD4+ or CD8+ T cells sorted from blood, taken in a trial of the OX40 agonist ivuxolimab. These receptors were taken from an adult with an advanced solid tumor such as melanoma, head and neck, liver or kidney cancer.

DNA of the CDR3: TGTGCCAGCAGGGCTGGAGAGACCCAGTACTTC. It specifies CASRAGETQYF. The rearrangement links TRBV2 to TRBJ2-5; D not resolved. Trimming took off 6 bases at V and 4 bases at J, with 6 bases between the two ends. The CDR3 has 11 amino acids. Germline V gene sequence: CDR1 SNHLY, CDR2 FYNNEI. The entire variable domain, with the rest obtained from reference TRBV2 and TRBJ2-5, is as follows: EPEVTQTPSHQVTQMGQEVILRCVPISNHLYFYWYRQILGQKVEFLVSFYNNEISEKSEIFDDQFSVERPDGSNFTLKIRSTKLEDSAMYFCASRAGETQYFGPGTRLLVL.

J is TRBJ2-7 and V is TRBV5-1; TRBD1 matches at 8 bases. Germline CDR1 SGHRS, CDR2 YFSETQ. This CDR3 is 14 amino acids long. J lost 3 bases, V lost 4 bases, and 6 bases had no gene match. CDR3 amino acids: CASSAGQAFYEQYF. CDR3 bases: TGCGCCAGCAGCGCGGGACAGGCCTTCTACGAGCAGTACTTC.

This chain links TRBV7-2 with TRBJ2-7; 7 bases are a match to TRBD2. The germline CDR1 and CDR2 sequences are SGHTA and FQGNSA. The CDR3 sequence is 14 residues long. After removal of 10 bases from V and 3 bases from J, the junction contained 12 bases not matched to a gene. CDR3 sequence (DNA): TGTGCCACCAAGGTCCCGAGCGGGAACTACGAGCAGTACTTC. Amino acids: CATKVPSGNYEQYF. Full variable domain (rest looked up from reference TRBV7-2 and TRBJ2-7): GAGVSQSPSNKVTEKGKDVELRCDPISGHTALYWYRQSLGQGLEFLIYFQGNSAPDKSGLPSDRFSAERTGGSVSTLTIQRTQQEDSAVYLCATKVPSGNYEQYFGPGTRLTVT.

The J gene is TRBJ1-5, the V gene TRBV15; D may be TRBD1 (6 bases). The CDR3 has 16 amino acids. Looked up from germline, CDR1 is LNHNV and CDR2 is YYDKDF (reference sequence). V lost 0 bases and J lost 3, with 12 bases in between. CDR3 protein: CATSRDTGAVNQPQHF. CDR3 bases: TGTGCCACCAGCAGAGACACGGGGGCCGTCAATCAGCCCCAGCATTTT.

This chain uses TRBV7-9 with TRBJ2-3; D possibly corresponds to TRBD2 (6 bases). From germline, CDR1 is SEHNR and CDR2 FQNEAQ (reference sequence). Between the trimmed V and J ends, which lost 2 bases and 0 bases, there was a span of 9 bases. CDR3 length: 15 amino acids. CDR3 region: CASSLREFSTDTQYF. The CDR3 DNA sequence: TGTGCCAGCAGCTTACGGGAGTTTAGCACAGATACGCAGTATTTT.

This chain uses TRBV28 with TRBJ1-2; the D gene is possibly TRBD1 (5 bases). CDR1 is MDHEN, CDR2 SYDVKM, per germline. Trimming pared 4 bases from V and 4 bases from J, leaving 13 bases between. This CDR3 has 14 amino acids. CDR3 region: CASSSGDRSYGYTF. CDR3 nucleotide sequence: TGTGCCAGCAGTTCCGGGGACCGCAGCTATGGCTACACCTTC.

The rearrangement joins TRBV4-3 to TRBJ2-7; possibly TRBD2 for D (7 bases). This CDR3 comprises 17 residues. Germline V gives CDR1 LGHNA, CDR2 YSLEER. Between the trimmed V and J ends, which lost 0 bases and 3 bases, there was a span of 18 bases. In DNA, the CDR3 is TGCGCCAGCAGCCAAGATACGGGGGGCGCGCTCTACTACGAGCAGTACTTC. It encodes CASSQDTGGALYYEQYF.

This rearrangement joins TRBV28 to TRBJ1-5; D remains ambiguous. The V gene lost 7 bases and the J gene lost 6 bases, with 10 bases spanning the gap. Germline CDR1 is MDHEN and CDR2 is SYDVKM. CDR3 size: 12 residues. The CDR3 loop is CASKVPSQPQHF. The CDR3 DNA reads TGTGCCAGCAAAGTGCCGAGTCAGCCCCAGCATTTT.

This chain connects TRBV4-2 to TRBJ2-3; TRBD2 matches at 7 bases. The CDR3 has 15 amino acids. The germline gives CDR1 LGHNA, CDR2 YNFKEQ. The junction had 5 bases not matched to a gene; V was cut back by 4 bases and J by 1 base. The CDR3 sequence: CASSPGLAGTDTQYF. The CDR3 DNA is TGTGCCAGCAGCCCCGGGCTAGCGGGCACAGATACGCAGTATTTT.

The sample holds a few counts of this clone. The V and J genes are TRBV27 and TRBJ2-6, with TRBD1 matching over 7 bases. The CDR3 extends over 14 amino acids. After removal of 10 bases from V and 2 bases from J, the junction contained 5 bases not matched to a gene. Germline values: CDR1 MNHEY, CDR2 SMNVEV (reference sequence). CDR3 in DNA: TGTGCCACCGCCGACAGGGCTGGGGCCAACGTCCTGACTTTC. Its translation is CATADRAGANVLTF.

V gene TRBV5-4 combines with J gene TRBJ2-5; 7 nucleotides match TRBD2. This CDR3 spans 11 amino acids. J was trimmed by 12 bases and V by 2 bases; bases with no gene match: 4. Germline V CDR1 and CDR2: SGHNT, YYREEE (reference sequence). This chain's CDR3 is CASSLAGREYF. CDR3 sequence (DNA): TGTGCCAGCAGCTTAGCGGGAAGGGAGTACTTC.

The gene calls are TRBV7-2 and TRBJ2-4; no definite D call. CDR3 length: 15 residues. The V gene's germline CDR1 is SGHTA and CDR2 FQGNSA. Trimming left V 5 bases short and J 8 bases short, with 19 bases between. The CDR3 DNA is TGTGCCAGCAGCCCGGCCGACGGCGGTTTTCACATTCAGTACTTC. This gives the protein CASSPADGGFHIQYF.

This chain connects TRBV5-6 to TRBJ2-3; TRBD2 matches at 14 bases. The trim removed 9 bases at V and 0 bases at J, leaving 9 bases unmatched. The CDR3 runs to 17 residues. In germline, CDR1 is SGHDT, CDR2 YYEEEE. The CDR3 loop is CATRLAGGPTSTDTQYF. CDR3 DNA sequence: TGTGCCACCCGACTAGCGGGAGGGCCCACGAGCACAGATACGCAGTATTTT.

This clone was picked up one time. The chain joins TRBV10-1 to TRBJ2-3, with D tentatively TRBD2 (5 bases). The germline V gene has CDR1 WNHNN and CDR2 SYGVQD (reference sequence). V lost 0 bases to trimming and J lost 7 bases, with 11 bases between them. CDR3 length: 14 amino acids. CDR3 nucleotides: TGCGCCAGCAGTGAGTCGCCTAGCATGAATACGCAGTATTTT. It codes for CASSESPSMNTQYF.

The chain links TRBV9 to TRBJ2-1, with 10 positions matching TRBD2. The V gene's germline CDR1 is SGDLS and CDR2 YYNGEE. J lost 4 bases, V lost 1 base, and 5 bases had no gene match. The CDR3 has 16 amino acids. Here the CDR3 reads CASSVSQTSGYNEQFF. The CDR3, as DNA: TGTGCCAGCAGCGTATCCCAGACTAGCGGGTACAATGAGCAGTTCTTC.

The chain recombines TRBV6-6 with TRBJ1-5; D perhaps matches TRBD1 (5 bases). Deletions cut 2 bases from V and 8 bases from J, with 13 bases between. The CDR3 extends over 14 amino acids. Germline CDR1 reads MNHNY; CDR2 reads SVGAGI (reference sequence). CDR3 in DNA: TGTGCCAGCAGTTACAATGAGGGGTGGGAGCCCCAGCATTTT. This gives the protein CASSYNEGWEPQHF.

This clone was recorded only once. This rearrangement joins TRBV5-1 to TRBJ2-1, with 8 bases matching TRBD2. Looked up from germline, CDR1 is SGHRS and CDR2 is YFSETQ. This CDR3 contains 15 residues. Losses at the gene ends were 5 bases for V and 0 bases for J; bases not matched to a gene: 4. The CDR3 nucleotides are TGCGCCAGCAGTCTAGCGGGTAGCTCCTACAATGAGCAGTTCTTC. Translated: CASSLAGSSYNEQFF.

This chain links TRBV18 with TRBJ1-1; D remains ambiguous. Per the germline V gene, CDR1 is KGHSH and CDR2 is LQKENI. Deletions cut 3 bases from V and 1 base from J, with 6 bases between. The CDR3 is 13 amino acids. The CDR3 here is CASSPKENTEAFF. DNA of the CDR3: TGTGCCAGCTCACCGAAGGAGAACACTGAAGCTTTCTTT.

V is TRBV7-3 and J is TRBJ2-1; D gene ambiguous. The germline V and J ends were trimmed by 3 bases and 2 bases, with 17 bases remaining between them. Germline V lookup: CDR1 SGHTA, CDR2 FQGTGA. This CDR3 comprises 17 residues. The CDR3 is CASSLSLAPTTYNEQFF. The CDR3 bases are TGTGCCAGCAGCTTGTCTCTCGCCCCCACAACCTACAATGAGCAGTTCTTC.

The rearrangement links TRBV7-8 to TRBJ2-2; D unclear. CDR3 size: 14 residues. Trimming shortened V by 1 base and J by 4 bases, and 7 bases separated the two germline ends. Germline CDR1 and CDR2: SGHVS and FQNEAQ. CDR3 nucleotides: TGTGCCAGCAGCTTAGGCGCAGCCACCGGGGAGCTGTTTTTT. Amino acid sequence: CASSLGAATGELFF.

The chain recombines TRBV7-2 with TRBJ2-5; no reliable D call. The CDR3 consists of 14 residues. Trimming removed 3 bases from V and 0 bases from J, with 8 bases in between. CDR1 is SGHTA and CDR2 is FQGNSA in the germline V gene. The CDR3 DNA follows: TGTGCCAGCAGCTTTGGACCGTACCAAGAGACCCAGTACTTC. It yields the protein CASSFGPYQETQYF.